These 3 T cell receptor beta chains were all obtained from the same sample, sequenced in a study of blood T cell repertoires in COVID-19. Method: immunoSEQ multiplex PCR; TCRdb's copy keeps in-frame clones and lacks some. The data show some 150,000 clones, approximately 82% seen once. Material: peripheral blood. These receptor sequences come from a human donor in a cohort sampled during active COVID-19.

The J gene is TRBJ2-6, the V gene TRBV5-1, with a weak D call TRBD2 (6 bases). CDR3 length equals 15 residues. V lost 4 bases and J lost 0, with 8 bases in between. Germline V CDR1 and CDR2: SGHRS, YFSETQ. Here the CDR3 DNA reads TGCGCCAGCAGCCTGGGAGGCTCTGGGGCCAACGTCCTGACTTTC. As protein: CASSLGGSGANVLTF. Using reference TRBV5-1 and TRBJ2-6 for the parts outside the CDR3, the full variable domain is KAGVTQTPRYLIKTRGQQVTLSCSPISGHRSVSWYQQTPGQGLQFLFEYFSETQRNKGNFPGRFSGRQFSNSRSEMNVSTLELGDSALYLCASSLGGSGANVLTFGAGSRLTVL.

The gene calls are TRBV5-1 and TRBJ2-7, with 10 bases identical to TRBD2. This CDR3 contains 15 residues. Germline CDR1 reads SGHRS; CDR2 reads YFSETQ. J lost 8 bases, V lost 0 bases, and 8 bases had no gene match. The CDR3 nucleotides are TGCGCCAGCAGCTTGGCCGCTAGCGGGAGAAGCAAGCAGTACTTC. Translating gives CASSLAASGRSKQYF.

This clone was seen a few times. CDR3 bases: TGTGCCAGCAGACAGGGTTCGTTTCAGCCCCAGCATTTT. It yields the protein CASRQGSFQPQHF. The V call is TRBV28, the J call TRBJ1-5; tentative D call: TRBD1 (6 bases). The V and J ends lost 6 bases and 6 bases respectively, with 12 bases between them. CDR1 and CDR2 from the germline V gene are MDHEN and SYDVKM. This CDR3 region has 13 residues.